This T cell receptor beta chain was documented in a study of T-cell reconstitution after alpha-beta-depleted transplantation in children (dated by TCRdb to the mid-2010s). Describing the broader study: T-cell immune reconstitution after TCRalphabeta/CD19-depleted allogeneic hematopoietic cell transplantation in children was quantitatively tracked in the study by means of TCR repertoire profiling.

The treatment or condition label of this sample denotes: allogeneic hematopoietic cell transplantation with graft depleted of TCRalphabeta T cells and CD19 B cells. The transplant recipients were children given TCRalphabeta/CD19-depleted allogeneic hematopoietic cell grafts. The full study reports these points: The frequencies of hyperexpanded clones fell over the following months, and after one year, T-cell counts and TCRbeta diversity were mostly attributed to newly produced T cells. In some patients, the high TCRbeta diversity seen at day 60 was put down to recipient T cells and intrathymic progenitors that had survived conditioning. Apparently early alphabetaT-cell count recovery about two months after transplant reportedly relied on only several hundred rapidly expanded clones derived from non-depleted graft cells.

Remarks on this clonotype: There is no known antigen for this receptor. No per-base quality is available; no much larger clone lies one base away.

Trimming leaves V shorter by 4 bases and J shorter by 3 bases, with the junction holding 6 bases beyond the gene matches. Reading the germline V gene gives CDR1 SGHRS and CDR2 YFSETQ. Including the terminal cysteine and phenylalanine, the CDR3 comprises 15 residues. Only CDR3 DNA is held: 45 bases, read in frame from base 1. Libraries were constructed by PCR. Sequencing used an Illumina HiSeq 2500. To normalize quantification of the TCRbeta repertoire, the TCR libraries were built with molecular barcoding that relied on unique molecular identifiers. TCRdb reprocessing: public reads trimmed at Q25 with fastp, clones called with MiXCR, in-frame beta chains kept. Merged by CDR3 protein, the rows form single entries marked with the most common genes and DNA. For this sample there are roughly 570,000 distinct CDR3 sequences; roughly 27% appear just once. The top ten clonotypes cover around a third of the sample.

The receptor's source is a boy under two years old with Wiskott-Aldrich syndrome, due to receive a stem cell transplant. This sample comprised PBMCs, obtained before TCRalphabeta/CD19-depleted stem cell transplant. This sequence uses TRBV5-1 and TRBJ2-7; a stretch of 11 junction bases matches TRBD2. The DNA reads TGCGCCAGCAGCCATGGGACTAGCGGACTCTACGAGCAGTACTTC. Translated, this gives CASSHGTSGLYEQYF.